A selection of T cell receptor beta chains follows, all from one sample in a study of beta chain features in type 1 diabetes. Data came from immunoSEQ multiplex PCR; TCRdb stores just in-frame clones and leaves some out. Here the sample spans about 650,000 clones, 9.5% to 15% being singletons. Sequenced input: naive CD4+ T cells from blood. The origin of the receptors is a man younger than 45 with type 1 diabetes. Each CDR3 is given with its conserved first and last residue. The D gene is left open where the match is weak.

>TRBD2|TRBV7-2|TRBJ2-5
CASSLRAGPQETQYF
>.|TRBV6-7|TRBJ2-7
CASINPEGDEQYF
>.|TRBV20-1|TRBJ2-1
CSAREGPKQFF
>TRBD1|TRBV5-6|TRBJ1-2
CASSSGTANYGYTF
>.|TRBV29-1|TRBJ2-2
CSVEDTGTNTGELFF
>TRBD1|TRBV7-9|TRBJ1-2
CASSPSEDRPKGYTF
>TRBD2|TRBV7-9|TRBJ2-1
CASSLAGLAGVYNEQFF
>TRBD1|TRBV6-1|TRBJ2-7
CAADRGSYEQYF
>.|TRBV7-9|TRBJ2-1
CASSPEPSFYNEQFF
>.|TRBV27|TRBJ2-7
CASSLQGAREQYF
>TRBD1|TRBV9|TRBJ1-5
CASSVGGGAGQPQHF
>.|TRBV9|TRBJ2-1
CASTFSPENEQFF
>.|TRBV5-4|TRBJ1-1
CASSLGHLNTEAFF
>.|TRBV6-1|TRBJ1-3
CASWEFTIYF
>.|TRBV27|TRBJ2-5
CASSLGVGTEGTQYF
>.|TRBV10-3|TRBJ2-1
CAISESKNEQFF
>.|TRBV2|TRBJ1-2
CASSEGGGRNYGYTF
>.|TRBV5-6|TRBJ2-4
CASSLWLSEDIQYF
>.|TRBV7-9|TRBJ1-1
CASSWPRGGTEAFF
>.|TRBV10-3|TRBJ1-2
CAISESAGAVTF
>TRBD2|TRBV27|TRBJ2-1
CASTVAHTTSGGYNEQFF
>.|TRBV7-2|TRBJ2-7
CASSFGSNGEQYF
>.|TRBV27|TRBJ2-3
CASSLTRDTQYF
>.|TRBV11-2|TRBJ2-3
CASRFTGSTDTQYF
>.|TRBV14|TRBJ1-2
CASSQDPVSRGYTF
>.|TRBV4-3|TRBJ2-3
CASSQLSGLHTDTQYF
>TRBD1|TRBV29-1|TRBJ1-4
CSVTKTGNPEKLFF
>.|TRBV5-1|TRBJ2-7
CASSLGGQAYEQYF
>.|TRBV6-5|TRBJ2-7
CASSYVVGYEQYF
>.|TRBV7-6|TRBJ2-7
CASSLEGGDSYEQYF
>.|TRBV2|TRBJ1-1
CASTVRAATEAFF
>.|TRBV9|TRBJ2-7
CASSVVGDILDEQYF
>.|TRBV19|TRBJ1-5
CASSLGISSQPQHF
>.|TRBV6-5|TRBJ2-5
CASMVGRQQTQYF
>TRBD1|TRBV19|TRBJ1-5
CASSIGTGGLTQPQHF
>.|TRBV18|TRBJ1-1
CASSPGGWLLEAFF
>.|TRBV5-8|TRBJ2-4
CASSRDGAKNIQYF
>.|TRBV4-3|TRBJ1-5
CASSQQVRGQPQHF
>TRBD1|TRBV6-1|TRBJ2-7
CASRLGTASYEQYF
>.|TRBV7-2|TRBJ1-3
CASSLRQGGNTIYF
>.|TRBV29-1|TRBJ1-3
CSVGVRGPGNTIYF
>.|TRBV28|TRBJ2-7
CASSNPTGAYEQYF
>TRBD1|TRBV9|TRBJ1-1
CASSVALGTGLNTEAFF
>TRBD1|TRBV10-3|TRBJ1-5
CAITWDSQGNQPQHF
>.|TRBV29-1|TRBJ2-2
CSVSTGINTGELFF
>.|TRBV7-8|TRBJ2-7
CASSPSKREQYF
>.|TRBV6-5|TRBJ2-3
CASWSSAKDTQYF
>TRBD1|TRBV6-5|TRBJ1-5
CASNPSDRVNQPQHF
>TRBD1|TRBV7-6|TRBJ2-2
CASSPRRDRENGELFF
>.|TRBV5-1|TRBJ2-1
CASSLVGGEQFF
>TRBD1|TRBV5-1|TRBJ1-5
CASSPGQGGNQPQHF
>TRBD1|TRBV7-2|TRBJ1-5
CASSLQGDSNQPQHF
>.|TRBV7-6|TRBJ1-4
CASSLERGSSGFNEKLFF
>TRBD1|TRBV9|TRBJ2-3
CASSQTGGRTDTQYF
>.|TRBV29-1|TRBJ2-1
CSTLDNEQFF
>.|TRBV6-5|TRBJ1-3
CASSRTGSGNTIYF
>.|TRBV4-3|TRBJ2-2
CASSLASYGELFF
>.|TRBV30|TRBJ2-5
CAWSVGGQETQYF
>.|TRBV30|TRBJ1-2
CAWSFVDNYGYTF
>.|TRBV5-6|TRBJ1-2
CASSSSGNYGYTF